These 15 T cell receptor beta chains came from one sample sequenced in a study of T cells in Graves' hyperthyroidism and ophthalmopathy. Amplification targeted TCR beta CDR3 regions from RNA transcripts. A first-round RT-PCR of the TCR CDR3 used the HTBI primer set. MiXCR, applied by TCRdb to the multiplex PCR reads, yields one record per CDR3 protein. The repertoire holds about 320,000 distinct CDR3 sequences, roughly 15% seen once, with around 35% in the top ten. Specimen: blood. Receptors were obtained from a young man with Graves' hyperthyroidism.

With respect to this clonotype: A much larger clone differs by one base, so this may be a read error. The chain uses TRBV30 and TRBJ1-2; D unresolved. The CDR3 has 12 residues. CDR1 and CDR2 from the germline V gene are GTSNPN and SVGIG (reference sequence). The DNA of the CDR3 is TGTGCCTGGAGTGTACAGAACTATTGCTACACCTTC. This translates into CAWSVQNYCYTF.

Only a few counts were recorded for this clonotype. The chain links TRBV5-1 to TRBJ2-1; no firm D call. The CDR3 consists of 15 residues. Germline V lookup: CDR1 SGHRS, CDR2 YFSETQ. The V and J ends lost 4 bases and 0 bases respectively, with 11 bases between them. The CDR3 loop reads CASSLTPSSYNEQFF. DNA for the CDR3: TGCGCCAGCAGCCTAACTCCTTCCTCCTACAATGAGCAGTTCTTC.

Details on this clonotype: This CDR3 fails to terminate in the conserved phenylalanine or tryptophan, so it likely reflects a read error. The chain uses TRBV5-1 and TRBJ1-1; TRBD1 matches at 7 bases. The CDR3 extends over 14 amino acids. V lost 2 bases, J lost 1 base, and 2 bases stayed unmatched. Looked up from germline, CDR1 is SGHRS and CDR2 is YFSETQ. This CDR3 reads CASSFQGGNTEAFL. The CDR3 DNA follows: TGCGCCAGCAGCTTTCAGGGGGGGAACACTGAAGCTTTCCTT.

The chain links TRBV2 to TRBJ2-1; possible D gene TRBD2, 5 bases. CDR1 SNHLY and CDR2 FYNNEI come from the germline V gene. The CDR3 consists of 14 residues. Deletions cut 2 bases from V and 8 bases from J, with 13 bases between. CDR3 residues: CASSESRIGDEQFF. Here the CDR3 DNA reads TGTGCCAGCAGTGAATCAAGGATCGGGGATGAGCAGTTCTTC.

About this clonotype itself: A much more abundant neighbour one base away suggests this may be a read error. V usage is TRBV30 and J usage is TRBJ1-4; 10 nucleotides align to TRBD1. In germline, CDR1 is GTSNPN, CDR2 SVGIG (reference sequence). V trimming: 2 bases; J trimming: 10 bases; junction bases outside the gene matches: 10. This CDR3 is 15 amino acids long. This chain's CDR3 is CAWSSTGTGDGKLFF. CDR3 sequence (DNA): TGTGCCTGGAGTTCAACCGGGACAGGGGATGGAAAACTGTTTTTT.

There are many counts of this clonotype. The DNA for the CDR3 is TGTGCCAGCAGCTTAAATTCAGGCCGCAACCCGCATGAGCAGTTCTTC. Its protein product is CASSLNSGRNPHEQFF. V gene TRBV11-2 combines with J gene TRBJ2-1, with D hard to call. Germline assignment: CDR1 SGHAT and CDR2 FQNNGV. The V and J ends lost 2 bases and 8 bases respectively, with 19 bases between them. The CDR3 totals 16 residues.

This clonotype was seen repeatedly, ten times or more. The chain recombines TRBV7-2 with TRBJ2-1, with D tentatively TRBD2 (6 bases). The CDR3 runs 15 residues. V lost 1 base, J lost 9 bases, and 16 bases lay in between. The germline V gene has CDR1 SGHTA and CDR2 FQGNSA. CDR3 residues: CASSLGAGRVGEQFF. The CDR3 DNA is TGTGCCAGCAGCTTAGGTGCGGGACGGGTCGGTGAGCAGTTCTTC.

CDR3 coding DNA: TGTGCCAGCAGCATAAGACAGGGACCAAAAGATACGCAGTATTTT. It yields the protein CASSIRQGPKDTQYF. V is TRBV7-9 and J is TRBJ2-3, with 7 bases fitting TRBD1. The CDR3 has 15 amino acids. V was clipped by 5 bases and J by 5 bases; unmatched bases: 10. The germline gives CDR1 SEHNR, CDR2 FQNEAQ (reference sequence).

This clonotype showed up just a few times. CDR3 sequence (DNA): TGTGCCACCAGCAGAGGCGGTAGCGGAACCTACGAGCAGTACTTC. Protein product: CATSRGGSGTYEQYF. The chain combines TRBV15 with TRBJ2-7; perhaps TRBD2 as D (6 bases). V lost 1 base and J lost 2, with 12 bases in between. The CDR3 has 15 residues. The germline V gene encodes CDR1 LNHNV and CDR2 YYDKDF (reference sequence).

This clonotype was seen only a few times. V and J are TRBV20-1 and TRBJ2-1; 9 bases are a match to TRBD2. V was pared by 5 bases and J by 5 bases, with 7 bases of the junction left unmatched. Germline V gives CDR1 DFQATT, CDR2 SNEGSKA (reference sequence). The length of the CDR3 is 14 residues. CDR3 sequence reads: CSASISGRNNEQFF. CDR3 in DNA: TGCAGTGCTTCAATCAGCGGGAGGAACAATGAGCAGTTCTTC.

This clonotype was seen only a few times. This sequence joins TRBV6-1 and TRBJ1-2, with 9 bases lining up with TRBD1. Germline V gene data show CDR1 as MNHNS and CDR2 as SASEGT. The CDR3 has 13 amino acids. V lost 5 bases to trimming and J lost 8 bases; unmatched junction nucleotides: 6. The CDR3 region has the DNA TGTGCCAGCAGTCAGGACAGGGGTGAAGGCTACACCTTC. Its protein product is CASSQDRGEGYTF.

V and J are TRBV29-1 and TRBJ2-3, with 10 positions matching TRBD2. This CDR3 has 17 residues. Looked up from germline, CDR1 is SQVTM and CDR2 is ANQGSEA. The V segment lost 5 bases and the J segment 4 bases; nucleotides outside the gene matches: 15. The CDR3 loop reads CSVLGASGRGRPDTQYF. The CDR3 nucleotides are TGCAGCGTTTTGGGGGCTAGCGGGAGAGGGAGACCAGATACGCAGTATTTT.

V usage is TRBV9 and J usage is TRBJ2-1; perhaps TRBD2 as D (5 bases). Germline V gives CDR1 SGDLS, CDR2 YYNGEE. V lost 0 bases, J lost 12 bases, and 16 bases lay in between. The CDR3 consists of 14 residues. DNA of the CDR3: TGTGCCAGCAGCGTAGCTGGCCGGGAAGGACGGCAGTTCTTC. It encodes CASSVAGREGRQFF.

The table lists this clonotype with many counts. The V call is TRBV9, the J call TRBJ2-3; TRBD2 matches at 11 bases. CDR1 SGDLS and CDR2 YYNGEE come from the germline V gene. V was clipped by 2 bases and J by 3 bases; unmatched bases: 2. The CDR3 contains 15 residues. The chain's CDR3 is CASSVSGRGTDTQYF. CDR3 coding DNA: TGTGCCAGCAGCGTTAGCGGGAGGGGAACAGATACGCAGTATTTT.

This clonotype was picked up many times. The rearrangement uses TRBV27 and TRBJ1-5, with D tentatively TRBD1 (5 bases). CDR3 length: 14 amino acids. The V and J ends lost 2 bases and 4 bases respectively, with 9 bases between them. Germline V lookup: CDR1 MNHEY, CDR2 SMNVEV (reference sequence). Written as DNA, the CDR3 is TGTGCCAGCAGTTTAGGCAGGGAAAATCAGCCCCAGCATTTT. Its protein product is CASSLGRENQPQHF.